What follows describes a single T cell receptor (beta chain). There is no known antigen for this receptor. Base qualities are not at hand, and no much larger clone is one base apart. From the germline V gene, CDR1 is LGHNT and CDR2 is FRNRAP. Trimming at the junction amounts to 3 bases on V and 2 bases on J, and the germline ends lie 8 bases apart. There are 14 amino acids in the CDR3, from cysteine to phenylalanine inclusive. Only the CDR3 DNA stays, 42 bases, in frame from base 1. The immunoSEQ Assay, a bias-controlled multiplex PCR, was used to amplify TCRbeta CDR3 regions from genomic DNA. As for the original processing: Within the assay, amplification of reference gene primers was used to estimate how many nucleated cells each sample contained. Sequence reads were collapsed and filtered to measure the absolute abundance of every unique TCRbeta CDR3 rearrangement. For each sample, productive Simpson clonality was calculated as the square root of Simpson's diversity index across productive rearrangements. TCRdb retrieved this table from immuneACCESS and kept in-frame rearrangements only. Not all clones are present; in checked studies, unresolved V genes account for under half, and no reason is known for the remainder. Clone size and V and J calls were adopted from that table, with D and trimming inferred from the DNA. In all, the sample holds about 280,000 clones, and roughly 91% of those were seen once. The top ten hold approximately 10% of the sample.

This entry is derived from a study of blood T cell repertoires in COVID-19 (dated by TCRdb to between 2020 and 2021). Background on the whole study: Samples covering the acute and convalescent phases of COVID-19 were provided by collaborators in the United States, Italy and Spain. The material from the prospective study consisted of cDNA or gDNA derived from T cells, B-cell-depleted T cells, or PBMCs. The dataset comprised deeply sampled blood TCRbeta repertoires from subjects exposed to, actively infected with, or recovered from COVID-19. A freely available public database, intended as a resource for researchers studying the immune response to SARS-CoV-2, is where the repertoires were released. Samples were obtained from the ongoing ImmuneRACE study (first 160 participants) and from some 1,200 subjects provided by 6 global collaborators. Sample metadata almost always included a de-identified subject ID, COVID-19 status, age in years and sex. HLA class I and class II types, where available, came from metadata supplied by the sample provider rather than from assay-based typing.

What the research found in general, with its limitations: How much clinical and demographic metadata was included differed by source and by participant, and the metadata was provided uncurated.

At one collaborating source in Seattle, patients were enrolled during active infection and were followed longitudinally through the course of disease. Collaborating institutions collected whole blood in K2EDTA tubes following their own protocols. Collaborator samples were shipped for TCRbeta analysis as frozen whole blood, isolated PBMCs, or DNA extracted from either sample type. The source of this sequence is a woman in her 30s with COVID-19, enrolled during active disease. Recombination connected TRBV12-5 to TRBJ1-5, with TRBD1 tentatively as D gene (5 bases match). The sequencing sample was made of peripheral blood. Read as DNA, the sequence is TGTGCTAGTGGTTTTGACAGCCGCAATCAGCCCCAGCATTTT. It is translated as CASGFDSRNQPQHF.